Below are 32 T cell receptor beta chains sequenced from a single sample in a study of tumor-infiltrating lymphocytes in primary liver carcinoma. Between roughly 17 and 31 mg of unsorted bulk tissue served as the source from which RNA and DNA were co-extracted. A constant-region primer served to make TCR beta cDNA from roughly 480 ng total RNA. Libraries for TCR beta were built through three nested multiplex PCR rounds, which together made up a slightly modified ARM-PCR procedure. It was with TRBV1-TRBV30 forward primers and a C-beta reverse primer that the first two PCR rounds were run, at about 9 cycles each. TCRdb fed the multiplex PCR reads into MiXCR, producing one record per CDR3 protein. The table shows about 22,000 distinct CDR3 sequences, with about 84% occurring only once. The sample comprised liver tumor tissue from sampling region 2. Stated subset: tumor region T2, inferior pole. The receptors originated from a young woman with primary liver carcinoma and hepatitis B virus infection.

This clonotype showed up just once. The junction departs from germline at one end; a sequencing error may be responsible. V gene TRBV5-6 combines with J gene TRBJ1-1; no definite D call. This CDR3 spans 13 amino acids. The germline gives CDR1 SGHDT, CDR2 YYEEEE. DNA for the CDR3: TGTGCCAGCATCCTCGTCGGTGCCACTGATGCTTTCTTT. As protein: CASILVGATDAFF.

This clonotype was recorded only once. The germline gene is not matched at one end of the junction; a read error may be the cause. The rearrangement uses TRBV11-2 and TRBJ2-7, with D unresolved. The length of the CDR3 is 14 residues. Germline values: CDR1 SGHAT, CDR2 FQNNGV. The CDR3 DNA reads as TGTGTCAGCAGCTTAACCGACGGAGCCTACGAGCAGTATTTC. Translating gives CVSSLTDGAYEQYF. Variable domain in full (rest from reference TRBV11-2 and TRBJ2-7): EAGVAQSPRYKIIEKRQSVAFWCNPISGHATLYWYQQILGQGPKLLIQFQNNGVVDDSQLPKDRFSAERLKGVDSTLKIQPAKLEDSAVYLCVSSLTDGAYEQYFGPGTRLTVT.

Of note for this clonotype: One end of the junction fails to match germline, which may point to a read error. V gene TRBV11-2 combines with J gene TRBJ1-5; D gene uncertain. The germline V gene encodes CDR1 SGHAT and CDR2 FQNNGV. There are 15 residues in the CDR3. Here the CDR3 reads CASGLESSSFQPQHF. CDR3 bases: TGTGCCAGCGGCTTAGAGTCCTCCTCGTTTCAGCCCCAGCATTTT.

The V gene is TRBV11-2, the J gene TRBJ2-3; D call uncertain. V lost 5 bases to trimming and J lost 3 bases, with 12 bases between them. Germline values: CDR1 SGHAT, CDR2 FQNNGV. The CDR3 length is 14 residues. As DNA, the CDR3 is TGTGCCAGCAGCCTAGTTTATAGTACAGATACGCAGTATTTT. Protein product: CASSLVYSTDTQYF.

V gene TRBV11-2 combines with J gene TRBJ1-4, with D possibly being TRBD1 (6 bases). CDR1 is SGHAT, CDR2 FQNNGV, per germline. This CDR3 is 16 amino acids long. Between the trimmed V and J ends, which lost 5 bases and 0 bases, there was a span of 13 bases. The CDR3 loop reads CASSMLQGPTNEKLFF. CDR3 sequence (DNA): TGTGCCAGCAGCATGTTACAGGGACCAACTAATGAAAAACTGTTTTTT.

The V gene is TRBV4-2, the J gene TRBJ2-7; 8 bases match TRBD1. CDR1 and CDR2 from the germline V gene are LGHNA and YNFKEQ. The CDR3 has 18 residues. Trimming at V came to 3 bases and at J to 10 bases, leaving 23 bases not matched to a gene. The CDR3 here is CASSQEHVGQGGPREQYF. CDR3 DNA sequence: TGTGCCAGCAGCCAGGAACACGTAGGACAGGGAGGACCGCGCGAACAGTACTTC.

Regarding this clonotype: One end of the junction is discordant with germline, which a read error may explain. The V gene is TRBV6-6, the J gene TRBJ1-2; D gene uncertain. CDR3 length: 13 amino acids. Germline CDR1 and CDR2: MNHNY and SVGAGI (reference sequence). The CDR3 coding sequence is TGTGCCACCAGTTTTGTGGGTTTTCGTGGCTACATCTTC. This encodes CATSFVGFRGYIF.

In this sample, this clonotype turned up a few times. The conserved final phenylalanine or tryptophan is absent from the CDR3, which likely points to a read error. The V call is TRBV6-5, the J call TRBJ2-2; TRBD1 matches at 8 bases. Per germline, CDR1 MNHEY and CDR2 SVGAGI. The ends lost 5 bases at V and 7 bases at J; junction bases unmatched: 9. CDR3 length: 15 amino acids. The DNA for the CDR3 is TGTGCCAGCAGTCGGCGGACAGGGTTCATCGGGGAGCTGTTTCTT. Translated, it gives CASSRRTGFIGELFL.

A remark on this clonotype: This clone may be a read error of a much larger clone one base away. This chain uses TRBV5-1 with TRBJ2-1; 13 bases are shared with TRBD2. Germline values: CDR1 SGHRS, CDR2 YFSETQ. The junction had 8 bases not matched to a gene; V was cut back by 4 bases and J by 7 bases. The CDR3 covers 16 residues. CDR3 nucleotide sequence: TGCGCCAGCAGCATGGGGGGGACTAGCGGGGCGAATGAGCAGTTCTTC. This sequence encodes CASSMGGTSGANEQFF.

Remarks on this clonotype: The junction departs from the called germline gene at one end, perhaps through a read error. V is TRBV12-3 or TRBV12-4 and J is TRBJ2-7; tentatively, D is TRBD1 (6 bases). The CDR3 is made up of 15 amino acids. For the CDR3, the DNA is TGTATCAGCCTACAATCCGGTACACAGGGTTACGAGGAGTACTTC. It encodes CISLQSGTQGYEEYF.

This chain connects TRBV11-1 to TRBJ2-7; D unclear. The CDR3 runs 13 residues. Germline loops: CDR1 SGHAT, CDR2 FQDESV (reference sequence). V was trimmed by 9 bases and J by 6 bases, leaving 18 bases between them. The CDR3 region is CASTLGYPREQYF. The CDR3 nucleotides read TGTGCCAGTACTTTAGGATACCCCCGCGAGCAGTACTTC.

Regarding this clonotype: Sequence at one end of the junction differs from germline and may be a read error. The genes are TRBV11-2 and TRBJ2-5, with D perhaps TRBD1 (5 bases). CDR1 and CDR2 from the germline V gene are SGHAT and FQNNGV. This CDR3 contains 15 residues. The CDR3 DNA follows: TGTGCCAGCAGCTTTTTGGCGACAGCCGGTGAGACCCATTACTTC. It translates to CASSFLATAGETHYF.

On this clonotype: This may be a read error, as it is one base from a much larger clone. In this CDR3 the conserved last residue, phenylalanine or tryptophan, is missing, so a read error is likely. This chain connects TRBV29-1 to TRBJ2-1; no definite D call. V was clipped by 7 bases and J by 5 bases, with 6 bases between them. This CDR3 has 10 residues. Germline V gene sequence: CDR1 SQVTM, CDR2 ANQGSEA. The CDR3 loop is CSGSDNEQFL. In nucleotides, the CDR3 is TGCAGCGGATCGGACAATGAGCAGTTCCTC.

As regards this clonotype: A read error may account for a junction end that differs from germline. The chain links TRBV10-3 to TRBJ1-5, with 7 nucleotides matching TRBD1. Looked up from germline, CDR1 is ENHRY and CDR2 is SYGVKD. The CDR3 runs to 15 residues. This CDR3 reads CDISESEGADQPQHF. Here the CDR3 DNA reads TGTGACATCAGTGAGTCGGAGGGGGCAGATCAGCCCCAGCATTTT.

The chain uses TRBV24-1 and TRBJ2-1; 11 nucleotides line up with TRBD2. Germline-derived CDR1 and CDR2 are KGHDR and SFDVKD. The CDR3 is 14 amino acids. Trimming cost V 6 bases and J 10 bases; bases outside gene matches: 7. CDR3 amino acids: CATSHSSGRWEQFF. The CDR3 nucleotides read TGTGCCACCAGTCACTCTAGCGGGAGGTGGGAGCAGTTCTTC.

By share of the sample, this clonotype is medium-sized. The J gene is TRBJ2-2, the V gene TRBV28; the D is unclear. V was trimmed by 3 bases and J by 5 bases, leaving 4 bases between them. The length of the CDR3 is 12 residues. The germline CDR1 and CDR2 sequences are MDHEN and SYDVKM. CDR3 sequence: CASSFATGELFF. In DNA form, the CDR3 reads TGTGCCAGCAGTTTCGCAACCGGGGAGCTGTTTTTT.

This rearrangement joins TRBV10-3 to TRBJ2-1; D not certain. The CDR3 is 14 residues long. The germline CDR1 and CDR2 sequences are ENHRY and SYGVKD. CDR3 protein: CTTSPTATWDEQFF. As DNA, the CDR3 is TGTACCACCAGTCCCACGGCGACCTGGGATGAGCAGTTCTTC.

This clonotype was seen more than once but under ten times. One junction end does not reproduce the germline sequence, and a read error may be involved. The chain uses TRBV7-8 and TRBJ2-3, with TRBD2 as a possible D gene (5 bases). This CDR3 has 13 amino acids. Germline V gene data show CDR1 as SGHVS and CDR2 as FQNEAQ. CDR3 nucleotide sequence: TGTGCCAGCAGCTCACTAGTATCAGATATGCAGTACTTT. Its protein product is CASSSLVSDMQYF.

A word on this clonotype: One end of the junction varies from germline; a read error may be responsible. The chain recombines TRBV4-3 with TRBJ2-1, with unresolved D. This CDR3 has 16 residues. Germline lookup yields CDR1 LGHNA and CDR2 YSLEER. CDR3 DNA sequence: TGCGCCAGCAGCCAAGTTGCTGGAAGCTCCTACAAAGAGCAGTTCTTC. This gives the protein CASSQVAGSSYKEQFF.

For this clonotype: An end of the junction does not agree with germline; a read error may underlie this. For the CDR3, the DNA is TGTGCCAGCAGCTTTCCGGTGGGGTATGAGCGGTACTTC. It specifies CASSFPVGYERYF. The V and J genes are TRBV11-2 and TRBJ2-7, with D unclear. The length of the CDR3 is 13 residues. Germline-derived CDR1 and CDR2 are SGHAT and FQNNGV.

J is TRBJ2-2 and V is TRBV21-1; TRBD1, the table's D call, lacks a check against the DNA. TRBV21-1 is shown as a pseudogene. The CDR3 consists of 16 residues. CDR3 residues: CASNKAGAVGTGKLFF. CDR3 nucleotide sequence: TGTGCCAGCAACAAGGCAGGGGCCGTGGGGACAGGGAAGCTGTTTTTT.

This clonotype rates as large. The chain uses TRBV4-1 and TRBJ2-1, with D unresolved. Between the trimmed V and J ends, which lost 1 base and 4 bases, there was a span of 5 bases. CDR3 size: 13 residues. In germline, CDR1 is MGHRA, CDR2 YSYEKL. CDR3 in amino acids: CASSQGLYNEQFF. For the CDR3, the DNA is TGCGCCAGCAGCCAAGGACTGTACAATGAGCAGTTCTTC.

This clonotype is medium-sized in the sample. Compared with germline, one end of the junction differs, possibly owing to a read error. The chain couples TRBV4-3 to TRBJ2-7, with 7 bases lining up with TRBD2. The CDR3 has 16 amino acids. Germline V gene sequence: CDR1 LGHNA, CDR2 YSLEER. The CDR3 sequence: CASSKDRTRITYEQYF. In DNA, the CDR3 is TGCGCCAGCAGCAAAGATAGGACTAGGATCACTTACGAGCAGTACTTC.

This clonotype has only one observation. The rearrangement uses TRBV6-5 and TRBJ2-1; possible D gene TRBD2, 5 bases. The CDR3 loop spans 15 amino acids. Trimming shortened V by 9 bases and J by 12 bases, and 27 bases separated the two germline ends. CDR1 is MNHEY and CDR2 is SVGAGI in the germline V gene. The CDR3 region is CASSMDWSSYNWQFF. As DNA, the CDR3 is TGTGCCAGTAGTATGGACTGGAGCTCCTACAATTGGCAGTTCTTC.

The genes are TRBV12-3 or TRBV12-4 and TRBJ2-2, with 7 bases fitting TRBD1. V dropped 10 bases and J dropped 6; count of bases not matched to a gene: 11. This CDR3 contains 14 residues. The CDR3 here is CATSESTGAGELFF. CDR3 coding DNA: TGTGCCACCAGCGAAAGCACAGGGGCCGGGGAGCTGTTTTTT.

Note on this clonotype: A much bigger clone sits one base away, suggesting this may be a read error. The chain is built from TRBV28 and TRBJ2-1; D ambiguous. Germline loops: CDR1 MDHEN, CDR2 SYDVKM. CDR3 length: 11 residues. CDR3: CTSSSYNAQFF. The CDR3 DNA reads as TGTACCAGCAGTTCCTACAATGCGCAGTTCTTC. The full variable domain, its missing parts supplied by reference TRBV28 and TRBJ2-1, is DVKVTQSSRYLVKRTGEKVFLECVQDMDHENMFWYRQDPGLGLRLIYFSYDVKMKEKGDIPEGYSVSREKKERFSLILESASTNQTSMYLCTSSSYNAQFFGPGTRLTVL.

A remark on this clonotype: Since the CDR3 does not end with the conserved phenylalanine or tryptophan, this likely comes from a read error. V gene TRBV11-2 combines with J gene TRBJ2-7; D gene unclear. The CDR3 has 13 residues. Germline assignment: CDR1 SGHAT and CDR2 FQNNGV. DNA of the CDR3: TGTGCCAACAGCTTTCCGGCTGGGTACGAGCAGTACCTC. Its protein is CANSFPAGYEQYL.

This chain connects TRBV30 to TRBJ2-5; D remains unclear. In germline, CDR1 is GTSNPN, CDR2 SVGIG (reference sequence). This CDR3 spans 15 amino acids. The V and J ends lost 4 bases and 8 bases respectively, with 23 bases between them. The CDR3 here is CAWKALGADLGTQYF. The CDR3 nucleotides read TGTGCCTGGAAGGCCTTGGGCGCGGACCTAGGAACCCAGTACTTC.

On this clonotype: An end of the junction does not agree with germline; a read error may underlie this. The rearrangement joins TRBV7-9 to TRBJ1-2; D remains ambiguous. Germline CDR1 SEHNR, CDR2 FQNEAQ (reference sequence). CDR3 length equals 14 residues. Here the CDR3 reads CASNAGSDNYGYPF. CDR3 coding DNA: TGTGCCAGCAATGCGGGTTCGGATAACTATGGCTACCCCTTC.

Comments on this clonotype: The CDR3 does not close with the conserved phenylalanine or tryptophan, likely indicating a read error. The chain carries TRBV5-4 and TRBJ2-1, with 7 bases fitting TRBD2. Germline lookup yields CDR1 SGHNT and CDR2 YYREEE (reference sequence). V lost 8 bases and J lost 2; bases outside the gene matches: 10. CDR3 size: 15 residues. DNA of the CDR3: TGTGCCAGGGCGGGCGGACTAGACGCCTACAATGAGCAGTTCTCC. Translated: CARAGGLDAYNEQFS.

With regard to this clonotype: The junction departs from the called germline gene at one end, perhaps through a read error. This sequence joins TRBV4-3 and TRBJ2-1; D gene unclear. The germline V gene has CDR1 LGHNA and CDR2 YSLEER. The CDR3 has 16 amino acids. CDR3 DNA sequence: TGCGCCAGCAGCCAGGATGTGGGAAGCTCCTACGATGAGCAGTTCTTC. Protein: CASSQDVGSSYDEQFF.

The table lists this clonotype with a few counts. This CDR3 is missing its conserved last phenylalanine or tryptophan, likely due to a read error. The chain employs TRBV6-1 and TRBJ1-2; D not certain. Germline V gene lookup returns CDR1 MNHNS and CDR2 SASEGT. V dropped 2 bases and J dropped 0 bases, with 19 bases sitting between them. This CDR3 has 18 residues. CDR3 sequence reads: CASSERFLVLKPNYGYTS. Here the CDR3 DNA reads TGTGCCAGCAGTGAACGGTTCCTGGTCCTTAAACCTAACTATGGCTACACCTCC.